The 10 T cell receptor beta chains presented below share a single source sample, sequenced in a study of cytomegalovirus exposure and HLA in healthy donors (dated by TCRdb to 2015 to 2018). The protocol used for the library was the immunoSEQ multiplex PCR assay. A mixture of 60 forward primers for TCR Vbeta segments and 13 reverse primers for TCR Jbeta segments was used in the multiplex PCR. What TCRdb holds here is the immuneACCESS table cut down to in-frame rearrangements. Part of the clones is not present; checked against another copy, under half of the missing clones reflect an unresolved V gene, and the others are unexplained. For this sample there are roughly 140,000 clones; about 80% appear just once. The ten largest clonotypes hold approximately 5.7% of the sample. Sequencing input: PBMCs. The receptor set was obtained from a man aged 25 to 40 in good health and CMV-seropositive.

This clone was counted between two and nine times. J is TRBJ1-1 and V is TRBV5-5; D unresolved. The CDR3 is made up of 16 amino acids. CDR1 is SGHKS and CDR2 is YYEKEE in the germline V gene (reference sequence). V lost 0 bases, J lost 6 bases, and 18 bases lay in between. For the CDR3, the DNA is TGTGCCAGCAGCTTGGTAGGCGGGGAGTTTGGGGCTGAAGCTTTCTTT. Residues: CASSLVGGEFGAEAFF.

The genes are TRBV28 and TRBJ2-5, with D perhaps matching TRBD2 (6 bases). This CDR3 comprises 12 residues. Germline loops: CDR1 MDHEN, CDR2 SYDVKM. Deletions cut 8 bases from V and 4 bases from J, with 11 bases between. DNA of the CDR3: TGTGCCAGCCTGCGGGGTGGAGAGACCCAGTACTTC. Protein sequence: CASLRGGETQYF. The complete variable domain, with remaining parts taken from reference TRBV28 and TRBJ2-5, reads DVKVTQSSRYLVKRTGEKVFLECVQDMDHENMFWYRQDPGLGLRLIYFSYDVKMKEKGDIPEGYSVSREKKERFSLILESASTNQTSMYLCASLRGGETQYFGPGTRLLVL.

V gene TRBV5-1 combines with J gene TRBJ2-5; D call uncertain. CDR3 size: 14 residues. The V end lost 0 bases, the J end lost 4 bases, and 10 bases lay between the germline ends. The germline V gene encodes CDR1 SGHRS and CDR2 YFSETQ. The CDR3 sequence: CASSLDIRGETQYF. Here the CDR3 DNA reads TGCGCCAGCAGCTTGGATATAAGAGGAGAGACCCAGTACTTC.

V is TRBV28 and J is TRBJ1-5, with TRBD1 matching 7 bases. Germline-derived CDR1 and CDR2 are MDHEN and SYDVKM. The CDR3 runs to 15 residues. With 5 bases clipped from V and 5 bases from J, the junction kept 9 bases outside the gene matches. Written as DNA, the CDR3 is TGTGCCAGCAGTCCAACAGGGGTTTCTGATCAGCCCCAGCATTTT. Translation gives CASSPTGVSDQPQHF.

This rearrangement joins TRBV5-4 to TRBJ2-3, with 8 bases matching TRBD2. This CDR3 is 17 amino acids long. Germline V CDR1 and CDR2: SGHNT, YYREEE (reference sequence). V shed 0 bases and J 0 bases; nucleotides not matched to a gene: 6. CDR3 nucleotides: TGTGCCAGCAGCTTGGGGACTAGCAAACCTAGCACAGATACGCAGTATTTT. As protein: CASSLGTSKPSTDTQYF. The full variable domain, with the rest looked up from reference TRBV5-4 and TRBJ2-3, is ETGVTQSPTHLIKTRGQQVTLRCSSQSGHNTVSWYQQALGQGPQFIFQYYREEENGRGNFPPRFSGLQFPNYSSELNVNALELDDSALYLCASSLGTSKPSTDTQYFGPGTRLTVL.

The chain recombines TRBV7-2 with TRBJ2-3, with 8 bases lining up with TRBD2. The CDR3 is 17 amino acids. The V and J ends lost 8 bases and 1 base, in that order; junction bases with no gene match: 14. The germline V gene has CDR1 SGHTA and CDR2 FQGNSA. The CDR3 sequence is CASGRGGPLSRTDTQYF. CDR3 nucleotides: TGTGCCAGCGGTCGGGGGGGCCCCCTCTCCCGCACAGATACGCAGTATTTT.

This chain connects TRBV4-1 to TRBJ2-2; D is unclear. Germline V gives CDR1 MGHRA, CDR2 YSYEKL. The length of the CDR3 is 13 residues. Trimming stripped 2 bases from V and 8 bases from J, with 9 bases between. The CDR3 reads CASSQFAVGELFF. The CDR3 DNA reads TGCGCCAGCAGCCAATTCGCGGTAGGGGAGCTGTTTTTT.

V and J are TRBV28 and TRBJ1-5; 7 bases align to TRBD1. The CDR3 totals 14 residues. Trimming removed 6 bases from V and 2 bases from J; junction bases left unmatched: 4. The germline V gene encodes CDR1 MDHEN and CDR2 SYDVKM. For the CDR3, the DNA is TGTGCCAGCAGATTCCAGGGGGGCAATCAGCCCCAGCATTTT. Its protein product is CASRFQGGNQPQHF.

The rearrangement joins TRBV4-3 to TRBJ2-1, with 9 bases fitting TRBD2. CDR1 and CDR2 (germline): LGHNA, YSLEER. Germline trimming cut 4 bases from V and 8 bases from J; bases unmatched to any gene: 12. The CDR3 runs to 16 residues. The CDR3 nucleotides read TGCGCCAGCAGCCTTGCCGAGGGCGGGGGGGCGTATGAGCAGTTCTTC. It yields the protein CASSLAEGGGAYEQFF.

This clone has only one observation. At one end, the junction sequence differs from germline, possibly due to a read error. The gene calls are TRBV27 and TRBJ2-6, with a possible D match to TRBD2 (6 bases). Germline values: CDR1 MNHEY, CDR2 SMNVEV (reference sequence). The CDR3 runs 16 residues. The CDR3 DNA follows: TGTGCCAGCGGGGACTTTCTATTCTCTGGGGCCAACGGCCTGACTTTC. It translates to CASGDFLFSGANGLTF.